The 28 T cell receptor beta chains reported below all come from one sample, sequenced in a study of T-cell reconstitution after alpha-beta-depleted transplantation in children. Unique molecular identifiers were incorporated during preparation of the TCRbeta library. TCRdb used MiXCR to reprocess the PCR reads, holding one entry per CDR3 protein. This repertoire shows 230,000 or so distinct CDR3 sequences, 9.7% found once; its top ten account for about 5.4%. This sample comprised PBMCs from the stem cell graft donor, obtained from the stem cell graft. The receptors come from a human donor who donated a stem cell graft to a child with SCID.

The chain carries TRBV4-3 and TRBJ2-3; 10 bases map to TRBD1. Germline CDR1 LGHNA, CDR2 YSLEER. V trimming: 4 bases; J trimming: 3 bases; junction bases outside the gene matches: 4. There are 15 residues in the CDR3. The CDR3 nucleotides are TGCGCCAGCAGCCGAGGACAGGGGGGGACAGATACGCAGTATTTT. Translated: CASSRGQGGTDTQYF.

Ten or more counts support this clonotype. The rearrangement links TRBV12-3 or TRBV12-4 to TRBJ2-5; 7 bases fit TRBD1. Unmatched junction bases numbered 8, after V lost 5 bases and J lost 5 bases. This CDR3 is 14 amino acids long. CDR3 sequence: CASSIYRGPETQYF. In DNA form, the CDR3 reads TGTGCCAGCAGTATCTACAGGGGACCTGAGACCCAGTACTTC.

This clonotype has ten or more counts. The chain uses TRBV27 and TRBJ1-1, with D possibly being TRBD1 (6 bases). This CDR3 contains 14 residues. The ends were cut back, 3 bases at V and 1 base at J, with 9 bases in the middle. Per germline, CDR1 MNHEY and CDR2 SMNVEV (reference sequence). The CDR3 DNA reads as TGTGCCAGCAGTTTCACGGGGGCGAACACTGAAGCTTTCTTT. This translates into CASSFTGANTEAFF.

This clonotype was counted ten times or more. This chain uses TRBV6-5 with TRBJ2-7; D gene uncertain. In germline, CDR1 is MNHEY, CDR2 SVGAGI. The CDR3 runs to 15 residues. V was clipped by 4 bases and J by 5 bases, with 18 bases between them. In DNA form, the CDR3 reads TGTGCCAGCAGTTCCCGTGGGGTTTTGAGTGACGAGCAGTACTTC. Translated, it gives CASSSRGVLSDEQYF.

Ten or more counts support this clonotype. The gene calls are TRBV3-1 and TRBJ2-7, with a weak D call TRBD2 (6 bases). Germline assignment: CDR1 LGHDT and CDR2 YNNKEL (reference sequence). This CDR3 has 15 residues. Trimming left V 0 bases short and J 2 bases short, with 11 bases between. CDR3 bases: TGTGCCAGCAGCCAAGAGTCGGCGGGGACCTACGAGCAGTACTTC. It codes for CASSQESAGTYEQYF.

This clonotype was seen at least ten times. The chain is built from TRBV28 and TRBJ1-1; D remains unclear. Germline V gene sequence: CDR1 MDHEN, CDR2 SYDVKM. Trimming removed 6 bases from V and 1 base from J, with 15 bases in between. The CDR3 loop spans 15 amino acids. This CDR3 is CASSPTETRNTEAFF. CDR3 in DNA: TGTGCCAGCAGCCCTACAGAGACCCGGAACACTGAAGCTTTCTTT.

This clonotype was counted many times. The gene calls are TRBV7-2 and TRBJ2-1; D not resolved. Germline-derived CDR1 and CDR2 are SGHTA and FQGNSA. Trimming cost V 1 base and J 10 bases, with 8 bases left between them. The CDR3 has 12 residues. In DNA form, the CDR3 reads TGTGCCAGCAGCTTAGGTGCTCGGGAGCAGTTCTTC. Its protein is CASSLGAREQFF.

This clonotype was observed many times. This chain joins TRBV29-1 and TRBJ1-1; D is unclear. V dropped 7 bases and J dropped 0 bases, with 9 bases sitting between them. CDR1 SQVTM and CDR2 ANQGSEA come from the germline V gene. This CDR3 contains 12 residues. The CDR3 reads CSANRVNTEAFF. In DNA form, the CDR3 reads TGCAGCGCGAATAGGGTGAACACTGAAGCTTTCTTT.

V is TRBV5-6 and J is TRBJ2-1, with D tentatively TRBD2 (5 bases). The CDR3 contains 13 residues. Germline V gene sequence: CDR1 SGHDT, CDR2 YYEEEE. Trimming removed 8 bases from V and 7 bases from J, with 16 bases in between. CDR3 DNA sequence: TGTGCCAGGGGCCTCGGACTGGGGAATGAGCAGTTCTTC. Translating gives CARGLGLGNEQFF.

This clonotype was seen repeatedly, ten times or more. V is TRBV5-1 and J is TRBJ1-1; D remains ambiguous. Germline V gene lookup returns CDR1 SGHRS and CDR2 YFSETQ. V lost 5 bases and J 5 bases, leaving 19 bases between the germline ends. This CDR3 region has 15 residues. The CDR3 coding sequence is TGCGCCAGCAGACCGGACGTTATGGGTAGGACTGAAGCTTTCTTT. This sequence encodes CASRPDVMGRTEAFF.

At least ten counts were recorded for this clonotype. The rearrangement uses TRBV5-1 and TRBJ1-1; 8 nucleotides align to TRBD1. The CDR3 length is 14 residues. V shed 3 bases and J 7 bases; nucleotides not matched to a gene: 8. Germline V gene lookup returns CDR1 SGHRS and CDR2 YFSETQ. This CDR3 reads CASSSTLTGDEAFF. The CDR3 DNA follows: TGCGCCAGCAGCTCCACCCTGACAGGGGATGAAGCTTTCTTT.

The sample holds many counts of this clonotype. The CDR3 bases are TGTGCCAGCAGCCCGAGGACTAATCGTGAGCAGTTCTTC. The encoded protein is CASSPRTNREQFF. The genes are TRBV7-8 and TRBJ2-1, with D possibly matching TRBD2 (6 bases). The germline V gene has CDR1 SGHVS and CDR2 FQNEAQ. The ends were cut back, 5 bases at V and 9 bases at J, with 14 bases in the middle. CDR3 length equals 13 residues.

This clonotype was observed a handful of times. The chain is built from TRBV14 and TRBJ2-5; TRBD2 aligns across 12 bases. CDR3 length: 15 residues. Germline V gene lookup returns CDR1 SGHDN and CDR2 FVKESK. V lost 4 bases to trimming and J lost 4 bases; unmatched junction nucleotides: 4. The CDR3 sequence: CASSPLTSGGETQYF. As DNA, the CDR3 is TGTGCCAGCAGCCCACTGACTAGCGGGGGAGAGACCCAGTACTTC. Supplemented by reference TRBV14 and TRBJ2-5, the full variable domain reads EAGVTQFPSHSVIEKGQTVTLRCDPISGHDNLYWYRRVMGKEIKFLLHFVKESKQDESGMPNNRFLAERTGGTYSTLKVQPAELEDSGVYFCASSPLTSGGETQYFGPGTRLLVL.

The V call is TRBV28, the J call TRBJ2-7; no firm D call. This CDR3 region has 13 residues. Trimming stripped 5 bases from V and 0 bases from J, with 8 bases between. Germline assignment: CDR1 MDHEN and CDR2 SYDVKM. CDR3: CASSPLASYEQYF. The CDR3 DNA follows: TGTGCCAGCAGTCCCTTAGCCTCCTACGAGCAGTACTTC.

This clonotype was counted ten times or more. The chain couples TRBV20-1 to TRBJ1-4; TRBD1 is a possible D gene (6 bases). V lost 2 bases and J 8 bases, leaving 9 bases between the germline ends. The CDR3 loop spans 12 amino acids. Germline loops: CDR1 DFQATT, CDR2 SNEGSKA (reference sequence). CDR3 nucleotide sequence: TGCAGTGCTAGAAGGACAGAGGAAAAACTGTTTTTT. Translation gives CSARRTEEKLFF.

This clonotype was seen ten or more times. This chain uses TRBV15 with TRBJ2-1; D is ambiguous. From germline, CDR1 is LNHNV and CDR2 YYDKDF (reference sequence). Trimming cost V 6 bases and J 2 bases, with 8 bases left between them. This CDR3 spans 13 amino acids. In DNA, the CDR3 is TGTGCCACCAGGAGGAATCCCTACAATGAGCAGTTCTTC. Translation: CATRRNPYNEQFF. Together with reference TRBV15 and TRBJ2-1, the CDR3 gives the full variable domain: DAMVIQNPRYQVTQFGKPVTLSCSQTLNHNVMYWYQQKSSQAPKLLFHYYDKDFNNEADTPDNFQSRRPNTSFCFLDIRSPGLGDTAMYLCATRRNPYNEQFFGPGTRLTVL.

This clonotype has a count of ten or more. The V gene is TRBV20-1, the J gene TRBJ1-2; perhaps TRBD1 as D (5 bases). Per the germline V gene, CDR1 is DFQATT and CDR2 is SNEGSKA (reference sequence). This CDR3 spans 13 amino acids. The ends were cut back, 2 bases at V and 1 base at J, with 8 bases in the middle. CDR3 amino acids: CSARPGINYGYTF. Written as DNA, the CDR3 is TGCAGTGCTAGACCAGGGATTAACTATGGCTACACCTTC.

This clonotype was recorded at least ten times. The V and J genes are TRBV19 and TRBJ1-4; D unresolved. V lost 5 bases, J lost 5 bases, and 15 bases lay in between. Germline assignment: CDR1 LNHDA and CDR2 SQIVND (reference sequence). The CDR3 has 15 amino acids. CDR3 sequence reads: CASSPNRLQNEKLFF. DNA of the CDR3: TGTGCCAGTAGTCCTAACCGACTCCAAAATGAAAAACTGTTTTTT.

The V gene is TRBV4-2, the J gene TRBJ2-7; D remains unclear. Trimming took 1 base from V and 0 from J, leaving 19 bases between them. The V gene's germline CDR1 is LGHNA and CDR2 YNFKEQ. The CDR3 is made up of 18 amino acids. CDR3 DNA sequence: TGTGCCAGCAGCCAAGTTTTCCTAGAACGAGCAAACTCCTACGAGCAGTACTTC. Translating gives CASSQVFLERANSYEQYF.

There are many counts of this clonotype. The DNA for the CDR3 is TGCGCCAGCAGCTTGAAGGGTTTCAGCTCTGGGGCCAACGTCCTGACTTTC. The encoded protein is CASSLKGFSSGANVLTF. V is TRBV5-1 and J is TRBJ2-6; D is unclear. Deletions cut 1 base from V and 0 bases from J, with 11 bases between. Germline CDR1 reads SGHRS; CDR2 reads YFSETQ. The CDR3 covers 17 residues. Together with reference TRBV5-1 and TRBJ2-6, the CDR3 gives the full variable domain: KAGVTQTPRYLIKTRGQQVTLSCSPISGHRSVSWYQQTPGQGLQFLFEYFSETQRNKGNFPGRFSGRQFSNSRSEMNVSTLELGDSALYLCASSLKGFSSGANVLTFGAGSRLTVL.

At least ten counts were recorded for this clonotype. V gene TRBV12-3 or TRBV12-4 combines with J gene TRBJ1-5, with D uncertain. The CDR3 runs 13 residues. V lost 4 bases, J lost 5 bases, and 9 bases lay in between. The CDR3 here is CASSSRPDQPQHF. The CDR3 DNA reads TGTGCCAGCAGTTCGAGGCCCGATCAGCCCCAGCATTTT.

This clonotype was seen many times. The chain joins TRBV7-6 to TRBJ2-3, with 7 bases identical to TRBD1. CDR3 size: 17 residues. Germline assignment: CDR1 SGHVS and CDR2 FNYEAQ. Unmatched junction bases numbered 7, after V lost 1 base and J lost 0 bases. The CDR3 DNA reads TGTGCCAGCAGCTTAGGACGGACAGGTTGGAGCACAGATACGCAGTATTTT. It specifies CASSLGRTGWSTDTQYF.

This chain links TRBV30 with TRBJ2-2, with TRBD1 as a possible D gene (5 bases). This CDR3 is 13 amino acids long. Germline CDR1 GTSNPN, CDR2 SVGIG (reference sequence). V lost 3 bases and J 2 bases, leaving 7 bases between the germline ends. The CDR3 DNA reads as TGTGCCTGGAGGACAGTAAACACCGGGGAGCTGTTTTTT. Its protein product is CAWRTVNTGELFF.

This clonotype was picked up many times. V is TRBV18 and J is TRBJ2-3; D is possibly TRBD2 (5 bases). Trimming stripped 0 bases from V and 6 bases from J, with 7 bases between. There are 13 residues in the CDR3. The V gene's germline CDR1 is KGHSH and CDR2 LQKENI. The CDR3 here is CASSPPLGDTQYF. The CDR3 bases are TGTGCCAGCTCACCACCACTAGGGGATACGCAGTATTTT.

This clonotype was seen repeatedly, ten times or more. V usage is TRBV5-1 and J usage is TRBJ2-1; D not certain. Germline V gives CDR1 SGHRS, CDR2 YFSETQ. V was trimmed by 0 bases and J by 3 bases, leaving 16 bases between them. The CDR3 has 17 residues. CDR3 region: CASSLDWVLPDYNEQFF. As DNA, the CDR3 is TGCGCCAGCAGCTTGGATTGGGTCCTGCCCGACTACAATGAGCAGTTCTTC.

This clonotype came up many times. The chain carries TRBV7-9 and TRBJ1-5; 10 bases match TRBD1. The CDR3 is 14 amino acids. The ends lost 5 bases at V and 10 bases at J; junction bases unmatched: 8. CDR1 and CDR2 (germline): SEHNR, FQNEAQ (reference sequence). The CDR3 coding sequence is TGTGCCAGCAGCCCCCGGGACAGGGGCCAACCCCAGCATTTT. Translation gives CASSPRDRGQPQHF.

The sample holds many counts of this clonotype. V and J are TRBV20-1 and TRBJ2-1; 7 nucleotides agree with TRBD2. Germline assignment: CDR1 DFQATT and CDR2 SNEGSKA (reference sequence). V lost 1 base, J lost 3 bases, and 6 bases stayed unmatched. There are 15 residues in the CDR3. The CDR3 region is CSARVAGLHYNEQFF. DNA of the CDR3: TGCAGTGCTAGAGTGGCGGGACTACACTACAATGAGCAGTTCTTC.

In its sample, this clonotype was seen many times. The chain recombines TRBV5-1 with TRBJ2-2; D gene unclear. Trimming removed 6 bases at V and 1 base at J, with 13 bases between. This CDR3 contains 15 residues. Germline CDR1 is SGHRS and CDR2 is YFSETQ. The CDR3 DNA reads TGCGCCAGCACCGACCCGTCTAGGAACACCGGGGAGCTGTTTTTT. Its protein product is CASTDPSRNTGELFF.